The next 5 T cell receptor beta chains were all read from a single sample in a study of shared clonotypes between healthy human individuals. Sequencing used immunoSEQ multiplex PCR; TCRdb keeps in-frame clones, though not all of them. The table lists some 300,000 clones, around 67% of them singletons, with more than 9% in the top ten. Material: memory CD4+ T cells sorted from blood. Subset here: CD45RA-negative fraction. All receptors derive from a man younger than 40 in good health.

The rearrangement joins TRBV5-4 to TRBJ2-2, with D tentatively TRBD1 or TRBD2 (6 bases each). V was pared by 0 bases and J by 5 bases, with 11 bases between. Germline CDR1 SGHNT, CDR2 YYREEE (reference sequence). There are 15 residues in the CDR3. The CDR3, as DNA: TGTGCCAGCAGCTTGGGATGGGGGGCAACCGGGGAGCTGTTTTTT. Protein sequence: CASSLGWGATGELFF.

The rearrangement joins TRBV6-5 to TRBJ2-3; D is ambiguous. The CDR3 runs 15 residues. CDR1 is MNHEY, CDR2 SVGAGI, per germline. Trimming cost V 4 bases and J 1 base, with 12 bases left between them. The CDR3 DNA reads TGTGCCAGCAGTTCCCTGGAGAGTCGCACAGATACGCAGTATTTT. Its protein is CASSSLESRTDTQYF.

The rearrangement links TRBV18 to TRBJ1-4; D gene unclear. Trimming took off 6 bases at V and 7 bases at J, with 12 bases between the two ends. The CDR3 has 13 residues. From germline, CDR1 is KGHSH and CDR2 LQKENI. The DNA of the CDR3 is TGTGCCAGCTCGACCGATCCAATTGAAAAACTGTTTTTT. Its protein is CASSTDPIEKLFF.

The chain has TRBV5-1 and TRBJ2-3; the match to TRBD1 covers 7 bases. CDR1 and CDR2 (germline): SGHRS, YFSETQ. The CDR3 runs 16 residues. J gave up 1 base and V 0 bases, and 5 bases lay outside the gene matches. The CDR3 loop reads CASSLAVGTGTDTQYF. CDR3 bases: TGCGCCAGCAGCTTGGCTGTAGGGACAGGCACAGATACGCAGTATTTT.

This clone is a singleton in its sample. This chain uses TRBV7-2 with TRBJ2-5, with 7 positions matching TRBD2. The CDR3 loop spans 15 amino acids. Trimming removed 2 bases from V and 5 bases from J; junction bases left unmatched: 8. The germline gives CDR1 SGHTA, CDR2 FQGNSA. The CDR3 DNA reads TGTGCCAGCAGCTTAAATTCGGGGGGAAGGGAGACCCAGTACTTC. Translated: CASSLNSGGRETQYF. The variable domain in full, with the rest retrieved from reference TRBV7-2 and TRBJ2-5, is GAGVSQSPSNKVTEKGKDVELRCDPISGHTALYWYRQSLGQGLEFLIYFQGNSAPDKSGLPSDRFSAERTGGSVSTLTIQRTQQEDSAVYLCASSLNSGGRETQYFGPGTRLLVL.